Described below is a single T cell receptor beta chain sequence and its context. The sample comes from a study of blood T cell repertoires in COVID-19. Study summary: The United States, Italy and Spain supplied acute and convalescent COVID-19 samples. Sample material is recorded as cDNA or gDNA derived from T cells, B-cell-depleted T cells, or PBMCs.

Source study methods: Scientists estimated how many nucleated cells there were by amplifying reference gene primers. Generated by immunoSEQ multiplex PCR, the TCRdb table keeps only in-frame clones and is missing some. V and J calls and clone size come straight from that table; D and trimming were deduced from the DNA. The sample yields 120,000 to 150,000 clones, around nine tenths seen once. Sequencing input: peripheral blood. This sequence was found in a human donor in a cohort sampled during active COVID-19.

CDR3 nucleotide sequence: TGTGCCAGCAGTCGCCAGGGCACCCAAGAGACCCAGTACTTC. Residues: CASSRQGTQETQYF. The chain links TRBV7-2 to TRBJ2-5; perhaps TRBD1 as D (5 bases). Germline V lookup: CDR1 SGHTA, CDR2 FQGNSA. V lost 6 bases to trimming and J lost 1 base, with 12 bases between them. This CDR3 spans 14 amino acids.